Here is one T cell receptor beta chain with its context. This clone's antigen is unknown. No base qualities exist here, and no much larger clone lies one base off it. Inclusive of the bounding cysteine and phenylalanine, the CDR3 is 14 residues long. The entry retains the CDR3 DNA only, 42 bases that are in frame from base 1. Reading the germline V gene gives CDR1 KGHSH and CDR2 LQKENI. Trimming removed 3 bases from V and 2 bases from J, leaving 11 bases between the germline ends. PBMCs were isolated by Ficoll-Paque density gradient centrifugation. TCRdb names Illumina NovaSeq 6000 as the instrument used. TCRalpha and TCRbeta cDNA libraries were built by 5'RACE with constant-segment primers, adding sample barcodes and unique molecular identifiers. RNA was extracted from every sample with Trizol reagent. Library amplification was performed in two PCR steps, and a second sample barcode and Illumina TruSeq adapters were introduced in the second step. The libraries were sequenced on an Illumina NovaSeq using 2 x 150 bp paired-end reads. Regarding the original processing steps: Reads were demultiplexed and collapsed into UMI-guided consensus sequences with migec v1.2.7. Using mixcr v2.1.11, UMI consensuses were aligned to TRA and TRB V and J templates and then assembled into clonotypes. Expanded or contracted clonotypes were those called significant by both edgeR and NoisET, with noise models trained on biological replicates. For edgeR calls, the cutoffs were a false discovery rate-adjusted p below 0.01 and a log2 fold-change threshold of 1. As an exploratory analysis of dynamics, PCA with hierarchical clustering was applied to max-normalized trajectories of the 1000 most abundant clonotypes. The CD4 or CD8 phenotype of responding clones was assigned using the separately sequenced CD4+ and CD8+ repertoires. The public reads were reanalyzed by TCRdb: fastp trimming at Q25, MiXCR alignment, in-frame beta chains only. Each entry is one CDR3 protein sequence, shown with its most common DNA and genes. TCRdb's processing, not the authors' own work, is the source of the V and J calls. The sample has under 85,000 distinct CDR3 sequences on record, about 15% of them singletons. The top ten hold roughly a third of the sample.

The data derive from a study of T-cell memory formation after mild COVID-19 (dated by TCRdb to about 2021). Context from the whole study: Most TCR sequence clusters were specific to one of the two donors. In two donors, T-cell clones that expanded and contracted after mild COVID-19 were tracked by sequencing TCRalpha and TCRbeta repertoires over time. Two young, previously healthy adult volunteers, one female and one male, were included in the cohort. The study at large found these results: Only a couple of mild cases were covered by the study, and larger cohorts that include severe cases with pre-infection samples were considered necessary. SARS-CoV-2 specificity of the second-wave clones peaking on day 37 was not confirmed. The detection of some responding clones in pre-infection memory suggests that pre-existing cross-reactive memory T cells joined the SARS-CoV-2 response. Clones contracting from day 15 to 85 had balanced CD4/CD8 phenotypes, while a second wave expanding from day 15 to 37 was biased towards CD4+. Contracting CD4+ clones were located mainly in the CM and EM memory subsets, whereas CD8+ clones were found to be enriched in EMRA.

The sequence is built from TRBV18 and TRBJ2-7; the D gene cannot be named for sure. The receptor was derived from an adult woman who had mild COVID-19 (a few samples of this study predate the infection). The sample titles of this study are shuffled in the database, so cell type and time point are left out; the donor was told from shared clones. Sample: PBMCs or a T cell subset sorted from them (not recorded which). For the CDR3, the sequence is CASSPVGHPYEQYF. The sequenced DNA: TGTGCCAGCTCACCGGTGGGCCACCCCTACGAGCAGTACTTC.